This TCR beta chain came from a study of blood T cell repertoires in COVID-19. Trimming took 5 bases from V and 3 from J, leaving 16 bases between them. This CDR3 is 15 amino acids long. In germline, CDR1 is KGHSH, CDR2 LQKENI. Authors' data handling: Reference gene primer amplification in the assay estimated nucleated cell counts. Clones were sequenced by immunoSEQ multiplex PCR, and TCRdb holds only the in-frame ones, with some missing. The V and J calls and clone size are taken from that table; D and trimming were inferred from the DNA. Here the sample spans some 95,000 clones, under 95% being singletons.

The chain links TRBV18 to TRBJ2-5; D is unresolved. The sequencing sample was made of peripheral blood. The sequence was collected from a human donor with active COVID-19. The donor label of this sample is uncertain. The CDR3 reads CASSSEWAGKETQYF. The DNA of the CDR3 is TGTGCCAGCTCATCAGAATGGGCCGGTAAAGAGACCCAGTACTTC.